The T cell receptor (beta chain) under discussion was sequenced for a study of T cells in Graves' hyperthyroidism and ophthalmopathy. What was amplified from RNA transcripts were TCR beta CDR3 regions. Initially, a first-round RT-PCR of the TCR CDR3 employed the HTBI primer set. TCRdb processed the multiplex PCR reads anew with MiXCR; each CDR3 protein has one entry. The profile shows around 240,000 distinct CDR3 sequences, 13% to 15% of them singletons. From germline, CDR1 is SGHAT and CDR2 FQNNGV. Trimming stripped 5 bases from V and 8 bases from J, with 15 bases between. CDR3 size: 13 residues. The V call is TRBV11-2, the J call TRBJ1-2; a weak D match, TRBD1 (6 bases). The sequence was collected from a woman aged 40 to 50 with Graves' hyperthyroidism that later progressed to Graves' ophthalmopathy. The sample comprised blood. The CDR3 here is CASSPDSLVGYTF. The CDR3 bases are TGTGCCAGCAGCCCGGACAGCCTTGTCGGCTACACCTTC.